This T cell receptor (beta chain) was observed in a study of T cells in localized non-small cell lung cancer. Study-level points and caveats: Uninvolved nearby lung showed the greatest T cell clonality, exceeding that found in tumor. Because sequencing included only one region (of the tumor), heterogeneity remains possible.

As regards this clone: Its target is unknown.

The CDR3 loop spans 13 amino acids. Per the germline V gene, CDR1 is SQVTM and CDR2 is ANQGSEA. Generated by immunoSEQ multiplex PCR, the TCRdb table keeps only in-frame clones and is missing some. The sample includes some 5,100 clones, around 26% of them seen just once. The rearrangement joins TRBV29-1 to TRBJ2-3; D may be TRBD1 or TRBD2 (5 bases each). The sequence was obtained from a female donor aged 60 or older with stage I lung adenocarcinoma. The sequences come from lung tumor tissue, collected before any cancer treatment. In DNA form, the CDR3 reads TGCAGTGGGGCAAGAGGGGAAGCAGATACGCAGTATTTT. Translation gives CSGARGEADTQYF.